Here is one T cell receptor (beta chain) with its context. Antigen: not known. This specimen comes from a study of response to subunit inactivated influenza vaccine. General observations from the study: Few additional T cells are recruited per seasonal influenza vaccination, authors suggested.

Each CDR3 protein gets one entry after TCRdb re-called the RT-PCR reads with MiXCR. The sample lists 450,000 to 600,000 distinct CDR3 sequences; 6% to 9% were seen once. Trimming shortened V by 5 bases and J by 0 bases, and 11 bases separated the two germline ends. The CDR3 sequence is 14 residues long. Looked up from germline, CDR1 is MGHRA and CDR2 is YSYEKL. This chain joins TRBV4-1 and TRBJ2-7, with D unresolved. Sample: PBMCs from blood, taken roughly 24 months after vaccination. The sequence was collected from a man between 45 and 75 years old who received an inactivated influenza vaccine. The CDR3 DNA follows: TGCGCCAGCAGCAAGGGCTCCAACTCCTACGAGCAGTACTTC. It codes for CASSKGSNSYEQYF.